Each of the 14 T cell receptor beta chains below was sequenced from the same sample in a study of blood T cell repertoires in COVID-19 (TCRdb year 2020). The protocol used for the library was the immunoSEQ multiplex PCR assay. Drawn from immuneACCESS, this table holds only the in-frame rearrangements with V and J called that TCRdb kept. Clones are partly lost; checked studies trace under half to an unresolved V gene and leave the rest unexplained. This sample gives a few hundred thousand clones in total; around 85% of them show up just once. The ten most abundant clones make up around a sixth of the sample. Sequencing was performed on PBMCs or T cells enriched from blood (not recorded which). Receptors were obtained from a middle-aged man who had recovered from COVID-19.

The V call is TRBV5-1, the J call TRBJ2-7, with 8 bases that match TRBD1. The germline V gene has CDR1 SGHRS and CDR2 YFSETQ. CDR3 length: 14 amino acids. The J segment lost 2 bases and the V segment lost 0 bases, leaving 1 base of the junction unmatched. The CDR3 bases are TGCGCCAGCAGCTTGGACAGGGGGACCTACGAGCAGTACTTC. Its translation: CASSLDRGTYEQYF.

The CDR3, as DNA: TGTGCCAGCAGTCCCTTAGAGGGACAGGTTTCCTACGAGCAGTACTTC. Translated: CASSPLEGQVSYEQYF. The chain employs TRBV28 and TRBJ2-7; TRBD1 aligns across 8 bases. The J segment lost 1 base and the V segment lost 5 bases, leaving 10 bases of the junction unmatched. The CDR3 is 16 amino acids. Germline V gene lookup returns CDR1 MDHEN and CDR2 SYDVKM.

The chain employs TRBV10-2 and TRBJ2-5; TRBD1 aligns across 7 bases. Germline trimming cut 4 bases from V and 1 base from J; bases unmatched to any gene: 3. Germline assignment: CDR1 WSHSY and CDR2 SAAADI. The CDR3 loop spans 14 amino acids. The CDR3 DNA follows: TGCGCCAGCAGTGCCAGACAGGGCCAAGAGACCCAGTACTTC. This translates into CASSARQGQETQYF.

The chain carries TRBV29-1 and TRBJ1-2; TRBD1 is a possible D gene (5 bases). Germline CDR1 SQVTM, CDR2 ANQGSEA. CDR3 length: 11 amino acids. V was shortened by 7 bases and J by 6 bases, with 12 bases between the two germline ends. CDR3 bases: TGCAGCGCCCGTCGACAGAATGGCTACACCTTC. This translates into CSARRQNGYTF.

V is TRBV6-5 and J is TRBJ1-3; D remains ambiguous. CDR1 and CDR2 from the germline V gene are MNHEY and SVGAGI. Trimming took off 0 bases at V and 0 bases at J, with 6 bases between the two ends. The CDR3 spans 15 residues. CDR3 amino acids: CASSYSMSSGNTIYF. CDR3 nucleotides: TGTGCCAGCAGTTACTCGATGAGCTCTGGAAACACCATATATTTT.

The chain joins TRBV5-1 to TRBJ1-1, with D maybe TRBD1 (6 bases). The CDR3 is made up of 14 amino acids. Deletions cut 4 bases from V and 4 bases from J, with 14 bases between. Germline V gene data show CDR1 as SGHRS and CDR2 as YFSETQ. CDR3 sequence: CASSPAGASTEAFF. CDR3 sequence (DNA): TGCGCCAGCAGCCCGGCAGGGGCGAGCACTGAAGCTTTCTTT.

The rearrangement joins TRBV5-1 to TRBJ2-5; D remains unclear. CDR1 and CDR2 (germline): SGHRS, YFSETQ. The CDR3 extends over 14 amino acids. V gave up 0 bases and J gave up 3 bases, with 9 bases separating them. This CDR3 is CASSLENSEETQYF. CDR3 bases: TGCGCCAGCAGCTTGGAGAACAGTGAAGAGACCCAGTACTTC.

The J gene is TRBJ1-1, the V gene TRBV12-5; D is possibly TRBD1 (5 bases). Looked up from germline, CDR1 is LGHNT and CDR2 is FRNRAP. Trimming took 6 bases from V and 7 from J, leaving 9 bases between them. The CDR3 has 11 residues. The CDR3 is CASGPQGEAFF. The CDR3 bases are TGTGCTAGTGGCCCCCAGGGTGAAGCTTTCTTT.

CDR3 in DNA: TGTGCCAGCAGCTTTGGACAGAAAAATGAAAAACTGTTTTTT. This translates into CASSFGQKNEKLFF. The V call is TRBV13, the J call TRBJ1-4, with a possible D match to TRBD1 (6 bases). Between the trimmed V and J ends, which lost 3 bases and 5 bases, there was a span of 10 bases. The CDR3 sequence is 14 residues long. Germline lookup yields CDR1 PRHDT and CDR2 FYEKMQ (reference sequence).

This chain joins TRBV6-4 and TRBJ2-3; TRBD1 might be the D (5 bases). This CDR3 has 15 amino acids. Trimming took off 0 bases at V and 6 bases at J, with 13 bases between the two ends. Germline CDR1 is MRHNA and CDR2 is SNTAGT. The DNA of the CDR3 is TGTGCCAGCAGTGACTCGGGAAGGGGCTCCGATACGCAGTATTTT. Protein: CASSDSGRGSDTQYF.

The chain joins TRBV5-1 to TRBJ2-7, with 9 bases fitting TRBD1. V lost 3 bases and J lost 4; bases outside the gene matches: 14. Germline-derived CDR1 and CDR2 are SGHRS and YFSETQ. The CDR3 has 17 amino acids. The CDR3 DNA is TGCGCCAGCAGCTGGGGGACAGGGACGGCTGGGGGTTACGAGCAGTACTTC. It specifies CASSWGTGTAGGYEQYF.

V is TRBV18 and J is TRBJ2-7, with D possibly matching TRBD1 (5 bases). This CDR3 spans 14 amino acids. The V gene's germline CDR1 is KGHSH and CDR2 LQKENI. V was cut by 4 bases and J by 0 bases, with 10 bases left in between. This chain's CDR3 is CASSQTGTSYEQYF. In DNA form, the CDR3 reads TGTGCCAGCTCACAAACAGGTACCTCCTACGAGCAGTACTTC.

A word on this clone: At the DNA level, this CDR3 is encoded by other sequences in the same sample as well. The chain is built from TRBV7-3 and TRBJ2-7; the D is unclear. V was cut by 3 bases and J by 4 bases, with 10 bases left in between. Germline-derived CDR1 and CDR2 are SGHTA and FQGTGA. This CDR3 is built from 13 residues. This CDR3 is CASSLGPSYEQYF. The CDR3 DNA reads as TGTGCCAGCAGCTTGGGCCCCTCTTACGAGCAGTACTTC.

V gene TRBV4-1 combines with J gene TRBJ1-1, with no clear D. V was trimmed by 0 bases and J by 6 bases, leaving 8 bases between them. The CDR3 has 13 residues. Germline-derived CDR1 and CDR2 are MGHRA and YSYEKL. The CDR3 nucleotides are TGCGCCAGCAGCCAAGATCGGGTGGCTGAAGCTTTCTTT. Translating gives CASSQDRVAEAFF.